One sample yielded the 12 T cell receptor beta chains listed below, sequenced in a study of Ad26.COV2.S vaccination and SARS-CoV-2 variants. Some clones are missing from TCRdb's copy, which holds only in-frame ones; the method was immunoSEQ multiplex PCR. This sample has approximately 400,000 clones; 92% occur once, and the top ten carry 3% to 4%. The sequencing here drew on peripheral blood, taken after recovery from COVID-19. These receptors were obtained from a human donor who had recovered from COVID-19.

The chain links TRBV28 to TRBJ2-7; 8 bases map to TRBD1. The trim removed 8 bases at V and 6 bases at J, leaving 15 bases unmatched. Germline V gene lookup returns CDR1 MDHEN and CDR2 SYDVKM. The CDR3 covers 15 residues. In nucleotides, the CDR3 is TGTGCCAGCCCCCCTCCCGACAGGGGCCGACGCGAGCAGTACTTC. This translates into CASPPPDRGRREQYF.

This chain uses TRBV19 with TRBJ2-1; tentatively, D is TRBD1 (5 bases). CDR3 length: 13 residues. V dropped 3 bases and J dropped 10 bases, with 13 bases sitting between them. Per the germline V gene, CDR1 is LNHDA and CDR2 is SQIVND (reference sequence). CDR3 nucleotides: TGTGCCAGTAGTATTTTCAGGGCTCAGGAGCAGTTCTTC. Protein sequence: CASSIFRAQEQFF.

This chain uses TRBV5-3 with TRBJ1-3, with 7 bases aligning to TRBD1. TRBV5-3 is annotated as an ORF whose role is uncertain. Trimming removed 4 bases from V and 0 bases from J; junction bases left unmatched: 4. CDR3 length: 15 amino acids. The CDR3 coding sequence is TGTGCCAGAAGCCCGGGACAGAGCTCTGGAAACACCATATATTTT. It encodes CARSPGQSSGNTIYF.

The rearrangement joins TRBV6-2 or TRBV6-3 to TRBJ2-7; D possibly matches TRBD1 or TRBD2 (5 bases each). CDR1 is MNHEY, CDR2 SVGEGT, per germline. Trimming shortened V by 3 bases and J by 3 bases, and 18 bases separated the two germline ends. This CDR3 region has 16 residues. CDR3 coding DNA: TGTGCCAGCAGTTATGGATCCGGGGCGATACTCTACGAGCAGTACTTC. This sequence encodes CASSYGSGAILYEQYF.

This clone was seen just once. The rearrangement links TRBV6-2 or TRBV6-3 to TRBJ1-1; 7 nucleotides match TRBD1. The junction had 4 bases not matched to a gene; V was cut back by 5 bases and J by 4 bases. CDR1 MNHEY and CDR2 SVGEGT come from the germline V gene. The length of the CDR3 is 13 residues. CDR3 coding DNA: TGTGCCAGCAGTAGGGGGCCGGTCACTGAAGCTTTCTTT. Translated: CASSRGPVTEAFF.

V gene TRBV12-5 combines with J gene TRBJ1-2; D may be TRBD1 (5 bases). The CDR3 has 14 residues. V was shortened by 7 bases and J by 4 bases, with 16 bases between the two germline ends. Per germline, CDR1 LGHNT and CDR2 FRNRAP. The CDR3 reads CASDDLQALYGYTF. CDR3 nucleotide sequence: TGTGCTAGTGACGACCTACAGGCCCTCTATGGCTACACCTTC. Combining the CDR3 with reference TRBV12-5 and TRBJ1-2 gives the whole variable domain DARVTQTPRHKVTEMGQEVTMRCQPILGHNTVFWYRQTMMQGLELLAYFRNRAPLDDSGMPKDRFSAEMPDATLATLKIQPSEPRDSAVYFCASDDLQALYGYTFGSGTRLTVV.

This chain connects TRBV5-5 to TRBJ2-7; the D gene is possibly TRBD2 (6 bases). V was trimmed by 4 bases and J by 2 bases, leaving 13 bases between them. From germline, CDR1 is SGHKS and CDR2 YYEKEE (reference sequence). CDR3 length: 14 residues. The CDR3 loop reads CASSLFGGTYEQYF. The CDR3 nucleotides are TGTGCCAGCAGCCTCTTTGGCGGGACCTACGAGCAGTACTTC.

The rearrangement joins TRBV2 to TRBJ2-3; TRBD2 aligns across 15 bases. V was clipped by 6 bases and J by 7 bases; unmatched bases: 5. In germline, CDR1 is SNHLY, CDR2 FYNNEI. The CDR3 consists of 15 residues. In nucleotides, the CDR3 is TGTGCCAGCAGAAGGACTAGCGGGGGGGCATATACGCAGTATTTT. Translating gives CASRRTSGGAYTQYF.

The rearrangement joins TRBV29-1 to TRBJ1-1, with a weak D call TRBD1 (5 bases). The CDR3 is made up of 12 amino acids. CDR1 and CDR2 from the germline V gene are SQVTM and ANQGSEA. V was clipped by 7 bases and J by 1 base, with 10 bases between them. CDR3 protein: CSARTGNTEAFF. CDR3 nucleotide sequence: TGCAGCGCACGAACAGGGAACACTGAAGCTTTCTTT. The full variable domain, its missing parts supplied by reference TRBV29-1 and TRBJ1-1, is SAVISQKPSRDICQRGTSLTIQCQVDSQVTMMFWYRQQPGQSLTLIATANQGSEATYESGFVIDKFPISRPNLTFSTLTVSNMSPEDSSIYLCSARTGNTEAFFGQGTRLTVV.

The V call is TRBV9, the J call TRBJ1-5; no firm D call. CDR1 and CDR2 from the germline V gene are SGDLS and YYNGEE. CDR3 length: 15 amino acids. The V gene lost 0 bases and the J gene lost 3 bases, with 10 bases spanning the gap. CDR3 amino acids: CASSVGQKPNQPQHF. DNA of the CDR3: TGTGCCAGCAGCGTAGGGCAGAAACCCAATCAGCCCCAGCATTTT.

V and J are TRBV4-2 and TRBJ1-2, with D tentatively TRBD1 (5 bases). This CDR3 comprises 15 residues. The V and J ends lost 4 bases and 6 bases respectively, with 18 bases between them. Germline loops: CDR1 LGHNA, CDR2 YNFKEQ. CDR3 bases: TGTGCCAGCAGCCCCACTATTCGGGGAGGGGATGGCTACACCTTC. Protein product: CASSPTIRGGDGYTF.

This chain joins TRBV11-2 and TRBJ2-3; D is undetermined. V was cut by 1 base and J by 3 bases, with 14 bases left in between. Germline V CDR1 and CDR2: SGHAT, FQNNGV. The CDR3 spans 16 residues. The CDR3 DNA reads TGTGCCAGCAGCTTAGTTGGCAGGACGGCGACAGATACGCAGTATTTT. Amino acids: CASSLVGRTATDTQYF.